The rows below give T cell receptor beta chains drawn from one sample of a study of OX40 agonist ivuxolimab in advanced cancers. TCRdb keeps only in-frame clones here, not all; method: immunoSEQ multiplex PCR. The table has nearly 25,000 clones, 77% seen once; the top ten hold around 18%. The material was CD4+ or CD8+ T cells sorted from blood, obtained in a trial of the OX40 agonist ivuxolimab. The receptors originated from an adult with an advanced solid tumor such as melanoma, head and neck, liver or kidney cancer. Each CDR3 is given with its conserved first and last residue. The D gene is left open where the match is weak. A row's size may be missing; if present it is once, few, many or a size class.

>TRBV30|TRBJ1-3|NA|NA
TGTGCCTGGAGTGTACGATCTTCCGGAAACACCATATATTTT
CAWSVRSSGNTIYF
>TRBV19|TRBJ1-2|NA|few
TGTGCCAGTAGTGATGACAGGCGGAGCGGCTACACCTTC
CASSDDRRSGYTF
>TRBV5-1|TRBJ2-1|TRBD2|few
TGCGCCAGCAGCCCCGGGACTAGAATATACAATGAGCAGTTCTTC
CASSPGTRIYNEQFF
>TRBV10-2|TRBJ2-7|NA|NA
TGCGCCAGCAATAGACTACAAGGTACCCCCTACGAGCAGTACTTC
CASNRLQGTPYEQYF
>TRBV6-6|TRBJ2-5|TRBD1|NA
TGTGCCAGCAGTTACTCCAGGGGGCTCTCGGAGACCCAGTACTTC
CASSYSRGLSETQYF
>TRBV4-3|TRBJ1-1|NA|NA
TGCGCCAGCAGCCGGGGACCGATGAACACTGAAGCTTTCTTT
CASSRGPMNTEAFF
>TRBV6-6|TRBJ1-2|NA|NA
TGTGCCAGCAGTCCGGGGGCTATACAGGGCTATGGCTACACCTTC
CASSPGAIQGYGYTF
>TRBV10-1|TRBJ1-1|NA|NA
TGCGCCAGCAGCCGGGACATCATGAACACTGAAGCTTTCTTT
CASSRDIMNTEAFF
>TRBV7-6|TRBJ1-1|TRBD1|NA
TGTGCCAGCAGCTTAGGAGGGGGACAGGGAAGAGCTTTCTTT
CASSLGGGQGRAFF
>TRBV19|TRBJ2-5|TRBD1|NA
TGTGCCAGTAGTACCGACAGGGCAACCCAGTACTTC
CASSTDRATQYF
>TRBV19|TRBJ2-2|TRBD1|NA
TGTGCCAGCAGGGACAGAACGAACACCGGGGAGCTGTTTTTT
CASRDRTNTGELFF
>TRBV21-1|TRBJ1-6|NA|NA
TGTGCCACCCTGAGGAGGACACCCTGTTCACCCCTCCACTTT
CATLRRTPCSPLHF
>TRBV5-6|TRBJ1-1|NA|NA
TGTGCCAGCAGCTTGGTCAGGGCCACCCTGTTTCACACTGAAGCTTTCTTT
CASSLVRATLFHTEAFF